The 21 T cell receptor beta chains given below trace back to one sample, sequenced in a study of siplizumab effects on memory and regulatory T cells (dated by TCRdb to between 2019 and 2020). Preparation of the library involved the immunoSEQ multiplex PCR assay. Sourced from immuneACCESS, this table was stored by TCRdb with only in-frame sequences that have V and J called. A share of the clones is absent; for the studies checked, an unresolved V gene accounts for under half, and the remainder has no known explanation. Present in this sample are 80,000 to 130,000 clones, around 94% of which were seen just once. Of the sample, roughly 0.61% falls within the top ten clones. Sequenced input: Tregs sorted from blood. The receptors stem from a human donor in good health.

The chain recombines TRBV30 with TRBJ2-3; D uncertain. The ends were cut back, 7 bases at V and 4 bases at J, with 15 bases in the middle. Germline loops: CDR1 GTSNPN, CDR2 SVGIG (reference sequence). The CDR3 extends over 13 amino acids. The CDR3 loop reads CASGGWGADTQYF. CDR3 coding DNA: TGTGCCTCGGGCGGTTGGGGTGCAGATACGCAGTATTTT. Looking up the rest from reference TRBV30 and TRBJ2-3 gives the full variable domain: SQTIHQWPATLVQPVGSPLSLECTVEGTSNPNLYWYRQAAGRGLQLLFYSVGIGQISSEVPQNLSASRPQDRQFILSSKKLLLSDSGFYLCASGGWGADTQYFGPGTRLTVL.

The chain uses TRBV19 and TRBJ2-7; possibly TRBD2 for D (6 bases). V gave up 1 base and J gave up 4 bases, with 11 bases separating them. There are 14 residues in the CDR3. Per germline, CDR1 LNHDA and CDR2 SQIVND (reference sequence). The CDR3, as DNA: TGTGCCAGTAGTATAGGGAGGGGTCCGTACGAGCAGTACTTC. Residues: CASSIGRGPYEQYF.

This clone was seen only once. V is TRBV9 and J is TRBJ2-5; the D call may be TRBD1 or TRBD2 (5 bases each). The V end lost 6 bases, the J end lost 5 bases, and 14 bases lay between the germline ends. Per germline, CDR1 SGDLS and CDR2 YYNGEE. The CDR3 consists of 13 residues. As DNA, the CDR3 is TGTGCCAGCACTGGACAACCGGGGGAGACCCAGTACTTC. As protein: CASTGQPGETQYF.

The chain combines TRBV14 with TRBJ2-3, with 8 bases identical to TRBD2. Germline V gene data show CDR1 as SGHDN and CDR2 as FVKESK. Losses at the gene ends were 0 bases for V and 5 bases for J; bases not matched to a gene: 7. This CDR3 spans 16 amino acids. CDR3 nucleotide sequence: TGTGCCAGCAGCCAAGAATTAGCGGGAAGGGGAGATACGCAGTATTTT. Protein sequence: CASSQELAGRGDTQYF. The full variable domain, in which reference TRBV14 and TRBJ2-3 provide the parts outside the CDR3, is EAGVTQFPSHSVIEKGQTVTLRCDPISGHDNLYWYRRVMGKEIKFLLHFVKESKQDESGMPNNRFLAERTGGTYSTLKVQPAELEDSGVYFCASSQELAGRGDTQYFGPGTRLTVL.

The chain joins TRBV19 to TRBJ2-1; D is ambiguous. The CDR3 is 13 amino acids. Trimming removed 3 bases from V and 10 bases from J, with 13 bases in between. CDR1 LNHDA and CDR2 SQIVND come from the germline V gene (reference sequence). The CDR3 protein is CASSIPLSPEQFF. CDR3 sequence (DNA): TGTGCCAGTAGTATTCCCCTCTCTCCCGAGCAGTTCTTC.

The rearrangement uses TRBV5-4 and TRBJ2-1, with 7 bases fitting TRBD1. The CDR3 runs to 15 residues. V gave up 1 base and J gave up 3 bases; unmatched junction bases: 4. From germline, CDR1 is SGHNT and CDR2 YYREEE (reference sequence). The CDR3 protein is CASSLKQGIYNEQFF. The DNA of the CDR3 is TGTGCCAGCAGCTTGAAACAGGGGATCTACAATGAGCAGTTCTTC. The whole variable domain, remainder taken from reference TRBV5-4 and TRBJ2-1, is ETGVTQSPTHLIKTRGQQVTLRCSSQSGHNTVSWYQQALGQGPQFIFQYYREEENGRGNFPPRFSGLQFPNYSSELNVNALELDDSALYLCASSLKQGIYNEQFFGPGTRLTVL.

The V and J genes are TRBV11-2 and TRBJ2-7, with 7 bases that match TRBD1. The CDR3 spans 15 residues. The J segment lost 3 bases and the V segment lost 1 base, leaving 6 bases of the junction unmatched. The germline V gene encodes CDR1 SGHAT and CDR2 FQNNGV. As DNA, the CDR3 is TGTGCCAGCAGCTTAGTGCCCAGGGGGAACTACGAGCAGTACTTC. Amino acid sequence: CASSLVPRGNYEQYF.

The gene calls are TRBV28 and TRBJ2-7; perhaps TRBD2 as D (5 bases). V was pared by 5 bases and J by 1 base, with 12 bases between. From germline, CDR1 is MDHEN and CDR2 SYDVKM. This CDR3 is built from 14 residues. This chain's CDR3 is CASSRPGGSYEQYF. The DNA for the CDR3 is TGTGCCAGCAGTCGGCCGGGCGGGTCCTACGAGCAGTACTTC.

The rearrangement links TRBV20-1 to TRBJ1-2; a possible D gene is TRBD1 (5 bases). The CDR3 consists of 10 residues. Per the germline V gene, CDR1 is DFQATT and CDR2 is SNEGSKA (reference sequence). Trimming took 6 bases from V and 8 from J, leaving 10 bases between them. The CDR3 DNA reads as TGCAGTGCCGGGACGTACGGCTACACCTTC. Encoded protein: CSAGTYGYTF.

V is TRBV5-5 and J is TRBJ1-2; TRBD1 matches 7 bases. Germline trimming cut 2 bases from V and 6 bases from J; bases unmatched to any gene: 7. The germline CDR1 and CDR2 sequences are SGHKS and YYEKEE (reference sequence). The CDR3 loop spans 14 amino acids. CDR3 sequence (DNA): TGTGCCAGCAGCTTCGGGACAGTTGGCGATGGCTACACCTTC. Residues: CASSFGTVGDGYTF.

This chain connects TRBV7-6 to TRBJ2-3; TRBD2 might be the D (6 bases). The CDR3 sequence is 17 residues long. V dropped 2 bases and J dropped 0 bases, with 15 bases sitting between them. CDR1 is SGHVS, CDR2 FNYEAQ, per germline. The CDR3 coding sequence is TGTGCCAGCAGCTTATTCGGGGCAGGGACTAGCACAGATACGCAGTATTTT. This sequence encodes CASSLFGAGTSTDTQYF.

This clone was observed a single time. Here the CDR3 reads CATSRSSFDQPQHF. The DNA for the CDR3 is TGTGCCACCAGCAGATCTAGTTTTGATCAGCCCCAGCATTTT. The chain couples TRBV15 to TRBJ1-5; D is unclear. Trimming took 2 bases from V and 5 from J, leaving 10 bases between them. This CDR3 spans 14 amino acids. CDR1 LNHNV and CDR2 YYDKDF come from the germline V gene (reference sequence).

The chain is built from TRBV7-9 and TRBJ1-2; D perhaps matches TRBD1 (6 bases). The ends were cut back, 5 bases at V and 4 bases at J, with 23 bases in the middle. The V gene's germline CDR1 is SEHNR and CDR2 FQNEAQ (reference sequence). The CDR3 is 17 amino acids. The CDR3 nucleotides read TGTGCCAGCAGCCCGATTCTAGGGGGGCTGCTTAGCTATGGCTACACCTTC. It yields the protein CASSPILGGLLSYGYTF.

This chain connects TRBV15 to TRBJ1-1; D remains ambiguous. V lost 1 base and J 8 bases, leaving 11 bases between the germline ends. Germline-derived CDR1 and CDR2 are LNHNV and YYDKDF (reference sequence). This CDR3 comprises 13 residues. Written as DNA, the CDR3 is TGTGCCACCAGCAGAGTGGGATTCCTGGAAGCTTTCTTT. This translates into CATSRVGFLEAFF.

V is TRBV2 and J is TRBJ2-1; no firm D call. CDR3 length: 15 amino acids. Germline-derived CDR1 and CDR2 are SNHLY and FYNNEI. Trimming removed 7 bases at V and 0 bases at J, with 13 bases between. In DNA, the CDR3 is TGTGCCAGCACCGAATTTCTATACTCCTACAATGAGCAGTTCTTC. It encodes CASTEFLYSYNEQFF.

This clone was picked up one time. The chain employs TRBV27 and TRBJ2-7; D tentatively fits TRBD1 or TRBD2 (5 bases each). The germline V gene encodes CDR1 MNHEY and CDR2 SMNVEV (reference sequence). The CDR3 runs 13 residues. V lost 5 bases and J lost 4, with 12 bases in between. Here the CDR3 reads CASSPGTGYEQYF. In nucleotides, the CDR3 is TGTGCCAGCAGTCCGGGGACGGGGTACGAGCAGTACTTC.

This chain connects TRBV5-1 to TRBJ1-3; the D is unclear. V lost 1 base, J lost 0 bases, and 14 bases lay in between. Germline assignment: CDR1 SGHRS and CDR2 YFSETQ. The CDR3 consists of 17 residues. CDR3 nucleotides: TGCGCCAGCAGCTTGATTGGTGTGGGGATCTCTGGAAACACCATATATTTT. Encoded protein: CASSLIGVGISGNTIYF.

This rearrangement joins TRBV2 to TRBJ1-5; D is possibly TRBD1 (5 bases). The CDR3 is made up of 15 amino acids. Deletions cut 5 bases from V and 1 base from J, with 12 bases between. CDR1 is SNHLY and CDR2 is FYNNEI in the germline V gene. The CDR3 sequence: CASSLPGLSNQPQHF. DNA of the CDR3: TGTGCCAGCAGTCTTCCGGGACTCAGCAATCAGCCCCAGCATTTT.

V usage is TRBV6-5 and J usage is TRBJ2-7; 12 nucleotides match TRBD2. Trimming removed 4 bases from V and 6 bases from J; junction bases left unmatched: 10. The CDR3 covers 16 residues. Germline-derived CDR1 and CDR2 are MNHEY and SVGAGI. CDR3 amino acids: CASSSPATSGSTEQYF. The DNA of the CDR3 is TGTGCCAGCAGTTCCCCCGCGACTAGCGGGAGTACCGAGCAGTACTTC.

V and J are TRBV15 and TRBJ2-7, with 10 bases identical to TRBD2. The CDR3 covers 16 residues. Germline CDR1 reads LNHNV; CDR2 reads YYDKDF (reference sequence). The junction had 12 bases not matched to a gene; V was cut back by 3 bases and J by 7 bases. CDR3 loop: CATSRELAGPLREQYF. CDR3 in DNA: TGTGCCACCAGCAGGGAACTAGCGGGGCCGCTGCGAGAGCAGTACTTC.

This clone was seen once. The chain couples TRBV11-3 to TRBJ2-7; TRBD2 agrees at 11 bases. Germline V gene lookup returns CDR1 SGHNT and CDR2 YENEEA. The CDR3 loop spans 15 amino acids. With 4 bases clipped from V and 2 bases from J, the junction kept 4 bases outside the gene matches. CDR3 nucleotides: TGTGCCAGCAGCTCCGGGACTAGCGGTACCTACGAGCAGTACTTC. Translating gives CASSSGTSGTYEQYF.